This TCR beta chain was recorded in a study of blood T cell repertoires in COVID-19. The assay was immunoSEQ multiplex PCR, and TCRdb's table has in-frame clones only and misses some. The data show about 150,000 clones, approximately 86% seen once. In germline, CDR1 is SQVTM, CDR2 ANQGSEA. This CDR3 is built from 10 residues. Trimming cost V 6 bases and J 5 bases, with 7 bases left between them. The origin of this receptor is a woman older than 75 with COVID-19, enrolled during active disease. The sample consisted of peripheral blood. J is TRBJ2-5 and V is TRBV29-1; D may be TRBD1 (5 bases). The CDR3 region is CSVGPETQYF. The CDR3 DNA reads as TGCAGCGTGGGGCCGGAGACCCAGTACTTC.